The 11 T cell receptor beta chains below all came from one sample that was sequenced in a study of blood T cell repertoires in COVID-19. The assay was immunoSEQ multiplex PCR, and TCRdb's table has in-frame clones only and misses some. This sample has over 250,000 clones, with about 88% found just once. Sequencing used PBMCs or T cells enriched from blood (not recorded which). The origin of the receptors is an older woman in a cohort exposed to, infected with or recovered from COVID-19 (not recorded which).

The chain couples TRBV28 to TRBJ2-3; tentatively, D is TRBD1 (6 bases). The CDR3 totals 14 residues. Germline V gives CDR1 MDHEN, CDR2 SYDVKM. V was trimmed by 6 bases and J by 0 bases, leaving 10 bases between them. This chain's CDR3 is CASSRRGSTDTQYF. Here the CDR3 DNA reads TGTGCCAGCAGCCGAAGGGGGAGCACAGATACGCAGTATTTT.

J is TRBJ2-2 and V is TRBV2, with TRBD1 as a possible D gene (6 bases). Germline CDR1 and CDR2: SNHLY and FYNNEI. This CDR3 has 15 amino acids. V was clipped by 2 bases and J by 2 bases, with 9 bases between them. The CDR3 is CASSESTGNTGELFF. The CDR3 bases are TGTGCCAGCAGTGAATCGACAGGCAACACCGGGGAGCTGTTTTTT.

The gene calls are TRBV7-8 and TRBJ2-1; 10 bases align to TRBD2. The junction had 5 bases not matched to a gene; V was cut back by 1 base and J by 8 bases. The CDR3 contains 15 residues. Germline CDR1 and CDR2: SGHVS and FQNEAQ. This CDR3 reads CASSLELAGGYEQFF. The CDR3 DNA follows: TGTGCCAGCAGCTTAGAATTAGCGGGAGGCTATGAGCAGTTCTTC.

The rearrangement links TRBV5-4 to TRBJ1-2, with 7 nucleotides matching TRBD1. J lost 7 bases, V lost 4 bases, and 7 bases had no gene match. The CDR3 is 13 amino acids. Germline V gives CDR1 SGHNT, CDR2 YYREEE (reference sequence). The CDR3 loop reads CASSPDRDAGYTF. DNA for the CDR3: TGTGCCAGCAGCCCCGACAGGGACGCTGGCTACACCTTC.

The chain uses TRBV28 and TRBJ1-5, with a possible D match to TRBD1 (6 bases). V was cut by 1 base and J by 2 bases, with 27 bases left in between. The CDR3 loop spans 21 amino acids. Germline V lookup: CDR1 MDHEN, CDR2 SYDVKM. DNA of the CDR3: TGTGCCAGCAGTTTATCCCGGCGGGGGGCGAAGTTGTCGCGCGGCAATCAGCCCCAGCATTTT. Amino acid sequence: CASSLSRRGAKLSRGNQPQHF.

V and J are TRBV29-1 and TRBJ2-3, with TRBD2 matching over 7 bases. Losses at the gene ends were 5 bases for V and 3 bases for J; bases not matched to a gene: 2. The CDR3 is made up of 12 amino acids. CDR1 is SQVTM and CDR2 is ANQGSEA in the germline V gene. CDR3 region: CSVPAGTDTQYF. CDR3 in DNA: TGCAGCGTTCCAGCGGGGACAGATACGCAGTATTTT.

The chain carries TRBV7-2 and TRBJ1-1; TRBD1 aligns across 10 bases. J lost 4 bases, V lost 2 bases, and 4 bases had no gene match. CDR3 length: 15 residues. Germline assignment: CDR1 SGHTA and CDR2 FQGNSA. For the CDR3, the DNA is TGTGCCAGCAGCTTACGGGGACAGGGGCTCACTGAAGCTTTCTTT. This gives the protein CASSLRGQGLTEAFF. The complete variable domain, with remaining parts taken from reference TRBV7-2 and TRBJ1-1, reads GAGVSQSPSNKVTEKGKDVELRCDPISGHTALYWYRQSLGQGLEFLIYFQGNSAPDKSGLPSDRFSAERTGGSVSTLTIQRTQQEDSAVYLCASSLRGQGLTEAFFGQGTRLTVV.

The rearrangement joins TRBV7-9 to TRBJ2-1, with 10 bases matching TRBD1. Trimming cost V 4 bases and J 3 bases; bases outside gene matches: 6. The CDR3 is 16 amino acids. Germline CDR1 is SEHNR and CDR2 is FQNEAQ (reference sequence). In nucleotides, the CDR3 is TGTGCCAGCAGCTCAGACAGGGGGCGTTTCTACAATGAGCAGTTCTTC. It encodes CASSSDRGRFYNEQFF.

The rearrangement joins TRBV9 to TRBJ1-4; D perhaps matches TRBD1 (5 bases). The CDR3 contains 16 residues. Trimming cost V 0 bases and J 0 bases, with 9 bases left between them. Looked up from germline, CDR1 is SGDLS and CDR2 is YYNGEE. The CDR3 nucleotides are TGTGCCAGCAGCGTAGATCAGGGAACAACTAATGAAAAACTGTTTTTT. It codes for CASSVDQGTTNEKLFF.

V gene TRBV25-1 combines with J gene TRBJ2-1; 8 nucleotides align to TRBD1. With V trimmed by 2 bases and J by 8 bases, 5 bases remained unmatched. The CDR3 has 14 amino acids. Germline-derived CDR1 and CDR2 are MGHDK and SYGVNS. CDR3 nucleotide sequence: TGTGCCAGCAGTGAAGGCAGGGGGCGGGATGAGCAGTTCTTC. Protein sequence: CASSEGRGRDEQFF.

The J gene is TRBJ1-5, the V gene TRBV11-2; 8 nucleotides agree with TRBD1. From germline, CDR1 is SGHAT and CDR2 FQNNGV. The CDR3 extends over 16 amino acids. With V trimmed by 1 base and J by 6 bases, 8 bases remained unmatched. Here the CDR3 reads CASSLAGQGAIQPQHF. The CDR3 DNA reads TGTGCCAGCAGCTTAGCTGGGCAGGGGGCTATTCAGCCCCAGCATTTT. Based on the CDR3 plus reference TRBV11-2 and TRBJ1-5, the full variable domain is EAGVAQSPRYKIIEKRQSVAFWCNPISGHATLYWYQQILGQGPKLLIQFQNNGVVDDSQLPKDRFSAERLKGVDSTLKIQPAKLEDSAVYLCASSLAGQGAIQPQHFGDGTRLSIL.